The clone carrying this TCR beta chain was observed a handful of times. Its antigen remains unknown. The source of the sample is a study of beta chain features in type 1 diabetes. Study-level findings and limits: A closer apparent resemblance between naive, central memory and Treg TCRB repertoires was seen in patients than in healthy donors. Cells expressing TCR highly could be over-represented by cDNA sequencing. In all four CD4+ subsets, TCRB CDR3 length was significantly, moderately reduced in type 1 diabetes.

Reverse transcribing all isolated RNA meant expressed TCRB transcripts were sequenced. Sequencing of naive, central memory and regulatory T cell samples gave an average of roughly 4 million reads. Using immunoSEQ multiplex PCR, the repertoire was profiled, and TCRdb retains in-frame clones only, with some absent. The table includes more than 150,000 clones, approximately 8.7% detected once. Germline assignment: CDR1 SGDLS and CDR2 YYNGEE. The CDR3 spans 16 residues. V lost 0 bases and J 4 bases, leaving 13 bases between the germline ends. The sequence derives from a woman aged 30 to 39 with type 1 diabetes. This chain connects TRBV9 to TRBJ1-4; possibly TRBD1 for D (6 bases). Sample: central memory CD4+ T cells from blood. The CDR3 DNA reads TGTGCCAGCAGCGTAGGTATTGGACAGAATAATGAAAAACTGTTTTTT. Encoded protein: CASSVGIGQNNEKLFF.